Presented here are 5 T cell receptor beta chains from one specimen sequenced in a study of T cell changes during pregnancy in multiple sclerosis. Produced via immunoSEQ multiplex PCR; TCRdb's table is partial and in-frame only. The table has around 68,000 clones, about nine tenths seen once. The material was peripheral blood, obtained in the third trimester of pregnancy. These receptors came from a female donor with multiple sclerosis, enrolled in a pregnancy study.

The J gene is TRBJ2-7, the V gene TRBV6-1; D is undetermined. CDR3 length equals 15 residues. V was shortened by 4 bases and J by 4 bases, with 17 bases between the two germline ends. CDR1 is MNHNS and CDR2 is SASEGT in the germline V gene. CDR3 in amino acids: CASSVGTHLEYEQYF. CDR3 DNA sequence: TGTGCCAGCAGTGTTGGAACCCACCTAGAGTACGAGCAGTACTTC.

This sequence joins TRBV11-2 and TRBJ2-7; 10 bases fit TRBD2. V lost 2 bases and J lost 3; bases outside the gene matches: 13. The germline CDR1 and CDR2 sequences are SGHAT and FQNNGV. CDR3 length: 18 residues. The CDR3 nucleotides are TGTGCCAGCAGCTTATATTGGAAAGCGGGAGGGACCGACTACGAGCAGTACTTC. Encoded protein: CASSLYWKAGGTDYEQYF.

The table lists this clone with a few counts. This chain connects TRBV10-3 to TRBJ1-2; D gene ambiguous. This CDR3 has 12 residues. Germline assignment: CDR1 ENHRY and CDR2 SYGVKD. The V gene lost 6 bases and the J gene lost 6 bases, with 11 bases spanning the gap. CDR3 amino acids: CAISPGRDGYTF. For the CDR3, the DNA is TGTGCCATCAGCCCGGGGAGGGATGGCTACACCTTC.

V is TRBV9 and J is TRBJ2-7; 9 bases agree with TRBD2. The germline CDR1 and CDR2 sequences are SGDLS and YYNGEE. The CDR3 is made up of 13 amino acids. Trimming cost V 5 bases and J 7 bases; bases outside gene matches: 7. CDR3 residues: CASSHSGGEEQYF. The CDR3 region has the DNA TGTGCCAGCAGTCATAGCGGGGGTGAAGAGCAGTACTTC.

The chain joins TRBV7-6 to TRBJ2-7; D is perhaps TRBD2 (5 bases). This CDR3 contains 15 residues. CDR1 and CDR2 (germline): SGHVS, FNYEAQ. The ends were cut back, 5 bases at V and 1 base at J, with 15 bases in the middle. The CDR3 sequence: CASSPLPGISYEQYF. The CDR3 bases are TGTGCCAGCAGCCCCCTCCCGGGAATATCCTACGAGCAGTACTTC.